This TCR beta chain was retrieved from a study of T cell responses to AZD1222 COVID-19 vaccine. Clones were read by immunoSEQ multiplex PCR, and TCRdb kept only the in-frame ones, dropping some. The sample includes under 150,000 clones, under 95% of them seen just once. The CDR3 covers 15 residues. Between the trimmed V and J ends, which lost 5 bases and 0 bases, there was a span of 8 bases. CDR1 and CDR2 (germline): LNHDA, SQIVND (reference sequence). This TCR came from an adult in good health. This chain joins TRBV19 and TRBJ2-6; no clear D. The material sequenced was peripheral blood, taken on day 0 of AZD1222 vaccination. In DNA, the CDR3 is TGTGCCAGTAGTCCCCGGTTCTCTGGGGCCAACGTCCTGACTTTC. Amino acids: CASSPRFSGANVLTF.